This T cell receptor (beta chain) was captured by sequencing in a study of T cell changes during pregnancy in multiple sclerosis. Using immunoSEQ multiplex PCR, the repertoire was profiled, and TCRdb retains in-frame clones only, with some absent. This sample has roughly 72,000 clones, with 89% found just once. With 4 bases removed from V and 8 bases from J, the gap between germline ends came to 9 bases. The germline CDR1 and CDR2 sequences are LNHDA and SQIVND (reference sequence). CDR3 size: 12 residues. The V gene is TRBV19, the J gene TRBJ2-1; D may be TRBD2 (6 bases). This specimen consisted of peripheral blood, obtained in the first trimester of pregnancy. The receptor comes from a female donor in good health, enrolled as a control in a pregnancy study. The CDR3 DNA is TGTGCCAGTAGTAGCGGGGACCATGAGCAGTTCTTC. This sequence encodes CASSSGDHEQFF.